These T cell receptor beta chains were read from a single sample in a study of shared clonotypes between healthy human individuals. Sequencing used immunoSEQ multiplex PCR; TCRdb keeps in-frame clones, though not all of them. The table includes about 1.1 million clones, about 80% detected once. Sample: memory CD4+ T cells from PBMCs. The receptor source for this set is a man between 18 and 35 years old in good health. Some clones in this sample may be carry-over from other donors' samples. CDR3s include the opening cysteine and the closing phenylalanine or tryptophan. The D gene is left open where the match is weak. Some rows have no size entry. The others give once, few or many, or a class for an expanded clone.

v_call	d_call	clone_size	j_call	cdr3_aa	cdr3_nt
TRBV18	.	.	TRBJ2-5	CASSLPGLQETQYF	TGTGCCAGCTCACTACCGGGACTCCAAGAGACCCAGTACTTC
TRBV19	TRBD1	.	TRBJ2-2	CASERRQGSNTGELFF	TGTGCCAGCGAAAGGCGACAGGGCTCGAACACCGGGGAGCTGTTTTTT
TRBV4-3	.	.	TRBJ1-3	CASSQDDTPRSYRSGNTIYF	TGCGCCAGCAGCCAAGATGATACCCCAAGGAGTTACCGCTCTGGAAACACCATATATTTT
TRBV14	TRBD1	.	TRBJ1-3	CARRQGSTAGPLEWNTIYF	TGTGCCCGACGACAGGGGTCGACAGCAGGACCCTTGGAATGGAACACCATATATTTT
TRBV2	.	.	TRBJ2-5	CASNAIETQYF	TGTGCCAGCAACGCGATAGAGACCCAGTACTTC
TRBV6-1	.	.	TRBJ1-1	CASRVHGVDTEAFF	TGTGCCAGCAGGGTCCACGGGGTAGACACTGAAGCTTTCTTT
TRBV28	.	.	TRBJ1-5	CASSLPGKSGQPQHF	TGTGCCAGCAGTTTACCGGGTAAGAGCGGTCAGCCCCAGCATTTT
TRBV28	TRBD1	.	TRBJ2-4	CASSQGQDIQYF	TGTGCCAGCAGTCAGGGACAGGACATTCAGTACTTC
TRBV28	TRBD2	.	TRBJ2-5	CASSFGRGEETQYF	TGTGCCAGCAGTTTTGGACGGGGGGAGGAGACCCAGTACTTC
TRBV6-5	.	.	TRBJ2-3	CASSYGSGGDTQYF	TGTGCCAGCAGTTACGGATCCGGCGGGGATACGCAGTATTTT
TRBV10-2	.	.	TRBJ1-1	CASSVSVNTEAFF	TGCGCCAGCAGTGTCTCGGTCAACACTGAAGCTTTCTTT
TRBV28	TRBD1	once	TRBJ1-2	CASSPSTGGTGYTF	TGTGCCAGCAGCCCATCGACAGGGGGTACCGGCTACACCTTC
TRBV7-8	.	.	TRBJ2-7	CASSRTRNYEQYF	TGTGCCAGCAGCCGGACTCGAAACTACGAGCAGTACTTC
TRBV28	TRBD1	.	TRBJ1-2	CASSLVQGTANYGYTF	TGTGCCAGCAGTTTAGTCCAGGGGACAGCTAACTATGGCTACACCTTC
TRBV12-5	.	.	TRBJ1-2	CASGPRHRVFGYTF	TGTGCTAGTGGTCCGAGACACAGGGTATTTGGCTACACCTTC
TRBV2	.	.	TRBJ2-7	CASTEAGYEQYF	TGTGCCAGCACCGAAGCGGGCTACGAGCAGTACTTC
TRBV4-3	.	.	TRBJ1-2	CASSQALTAPYGYTF	TGCGCCAGCAGCCAAGCACTGACAGCTCCCTATGGCTACACCTTC
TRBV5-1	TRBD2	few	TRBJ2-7	CASSRTSGSYEQYF	TGCGCCAGCAGCCGGACTAGCGGGAGTTACGAGCAGTACTTC
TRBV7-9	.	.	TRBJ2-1	CASSSIKKGNEQFF	TGTGCCAGCAGCTCTATAAAAAAGGGCAATGAGCAGTTCTTC
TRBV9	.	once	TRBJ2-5	CASSVRGSPQETQYF	TGTGCCAGCAGCGTACGGGGGAGCCCCCAAGAGACCCAGTACTTC
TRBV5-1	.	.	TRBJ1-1	CASSLNRELEAFF	TGCGCCAGCAGCTTGAACAGGGAATTAGAAGCTTTCTTT
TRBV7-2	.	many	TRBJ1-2	CASSLAGAGYGYTF	TGTGCCAGCAGCTTAGCGGGGGCCGGGTATGGCTACACCTTC
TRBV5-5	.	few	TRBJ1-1	CASSTQPNTEAFF	TGTGCCAGCAGCACTCAGCCGAACACTGAAGCTTTCTTT
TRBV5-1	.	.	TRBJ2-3	CASSLGASGGTDTQYF	TGCGCCAGCAGTCTGGGGGCTAGCGGTGGCACAGATACGCAGTATTTT
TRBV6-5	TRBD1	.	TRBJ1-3	CASSRTGGNTIYF	TGTGCCAGCAGCCGGACAGGTGGAAACACCATATATTTT
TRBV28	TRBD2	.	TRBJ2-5	CASSSYHILAGPIKTQYF	TGTGCCAGCAGTTCCTACCACATACTAGCGGGACCGATAAAGACCCAGTACTTC